This T cell receptor beta chain derives from a study of human T cells and chemical hapten exposure (dated by TCRdb to about 2021). With regard to the full study: For sensitization, 2% DPC in acetone was applied to a roughly 2 cm by roughly 2 cm area of upper inner arm skin. Throughout the study period of 20 to 30 weeks, patients also received therapeutic DPC doses to the scalp every week. Patch testing on the upper back used Finn chambers containing 0.01% DPC, with scoring done after 6 days according to International Contact Dermatitis Research Group standards. The patient cohort, mostly female, included alopecia areata with under or over 50% scalp involvement, alopecia totalis and alopecia universalis. The libraries were sequenced as a pool, and the TCR yield per sample differed mostly because of small variations in library volumes within the pool. This study followed changes in the peripheral blood TCR repertoire in vivo during primary and secondary sensitization of alopecia patients to the hapten diphenylcyclopropenone (DPC). Blood was sampled from patients pre-sensitization (week 0) and at 2, 6 and about 24 weeks after DPC sensitization. Twenty-nine alopecia patients gave blood for TCR sequencing at one to four time points (pre-sensitization, 2, 6 and 24 weeks).

The cysteine opens and the phenylalanine closes a CDR3 of 15 amino acids. Just CDR3 DNA is preserved here, 45 bases in frame from base 1. After removal of 0 bases from V and 6 bases from J, the junction retains 4 bases not matched to a gene. As encoded in the germline V gene (reference sequence), CDR1 is MNHNY while CDR2 is SVGAGI. This clonotype showed up just a few times. Its antigen is unknown. No base quality values were provided; no much bigger clone lies one nucleotide off. The sample's time point label is to be understood as: patch test 3, about 24 weeks after DPC sensitization. According to the study, the label for this sample's treatment or condition signals: therapeutic diphenylcyclopropenone sensitization with weekly scalp DPC. At every patch-test visit, the blood draw took place before the patch test was put on. Patients were considered eligible if aged 18 to 70, diagnosed with alopecia and deemed suitable for DPC therapy, and patients were excluded if pregnant. Total RNA was isolated from unfractionated whole blood collected in Tempus Blood RNA tubes.

The library was made by RACE. Sequencing was carried out with a NextSeq 500. Library preparation attached unique molecular identifiers to individual cDNA molecules for quantitative, reproducible TCR counting. Both TCR alpha and TCR beta chains were sequenced from each blood RNA sample. The study's own analysis went as follows. The median number of TCRs per sample was over 95,000, ranging from about 23,224 to 750,000. V, J and CDR3 annotation of the TCR reads was carried out using the Decombinator software suite. For PS versus PT1 abundance plots, all samples were subsampled to the same number of TCRs (28,000). Expanded TCRs were defined as absent before sensitization and observed at least eight times at the 2-week time point. TCRdb reprocessed the public reads (quality trimming at Q25 with fastp, clone calling with MiXCR) and kept in-frame beta chains. Each record represents a unique CDR3 protein, reported with the most common genes and DNA among its rows. TCRdb's processing, not the authors' own work, is the source of the V and J calls. The sample profile shows about 84,000 distinct CDR3 sequences; more than 10% of them were found once. The ten largest clones take up 3.7% of the sample.

Study-level results and caveats: Significantly more large CDR3 similarity clusters were formed by expanded TCRs than by pre-sensitization or healthy control sets, consistent with antigen-driven responses. After repeated subsampling, changes were observed in the strength of the expansion versus patch-test correlation and in the threshold at which the correlation became significant. Because all patients had alopecia, a presumed autoimmune disease, the immune response of the patients might differ from that of healthy individuals. The number of TCRs above 1 in 1000 frequency did not change with DPC sensitization; there was no evidence of global repertoire structure alterations. Patch test score correlated positively with the number of PT1 expanded TCRs, reaching significance at thresholds 8, 16 and 32 but not at 4.

This receptor chain uses TRBV6-6 and TRBJ2-1; TRBD2 matches 8 bases in the middle. The specimen comprised whole blood, sampled in connection with sensitization to the hapten diphenylcyclopropenone (DPC). This sequence was found in a woman between 50 and 59 years old with alopecia areata. Some clones in this sample may be carry-over from other donors' samples. The DNA sequence follows: TGTGCCAGCAGTTACTCGGGGACTAGGGGCAATGAGCAGTTCTTC. Its translation reads: CASSYSGTRGNEQFF.